This record concerns one T cell receptor (beta chain) sequence. The sample comes from a study of shared T cell receptors in the human thymus. The table came from immunoSEQ multiplex PCR; TCRdb's copy has only in-frame clones and leaves some out. The table records about 710,000 clones, about 89% of them present only once. The J segment lost 6 bases and the V segment lost 1 base, leaving 8 bases of the junction unmatched. In germline, CDR1 is SGHVS, CDR2 FQNEAQ. CDR3 size: 15 residues. The same data also went into a second study, on human thymus T cells. That publication notes: Thymic resections from corrective heart surgery supplied the tissue.

V gene TRBV7-8 combines with J gene TRBJ1-2, with 7 bases matching TRBD1. The origin of this receptor is a boy under two years old with a congenital heart defect. Sequenced material: thymocytes. The CDR3 DNA follows: TGTGCCAGCAGCTTAGGGGTCGCGCAGGGGGATGGCTACACCTTC. Its protein is CASSLGVAQGDGYTF.